The text below deals with one T cell receptor beta chain. Its specificity is unknown. This sample was taken from a study of shared clonotypes between healthy human individuals. Per germline, CDR1 MGHRA and CDR2 YSYEKL. The CDR3 has 17 residues. V shed 2 bases, J shed 1 base, and the junction held 7 bases outside the gene matches. Libraries were prepared by immunoSEQ multiplex PCR; TCRdb keeps only in-frame clonotypes and omits some of them. The sample records nearly 1,000,000 clones, over 75% being singletons. Points from the study as a whole: Shared clonotypes across all four donors exceeded non-shared ones in generation probability. Naive subsets tended to show greater estimated richness than memory subsets. In a handful of donors, around 4.8% of naive CD4 clonotypes appeared in common.

The rearrangement joins TRBV4-1 to TRBJ2-7; TRBD2 matches at 11 bases. The specimen sequenced was memory CD4+ T cells sorted from blood. Subset indicated: CD45RA-negative fraction. This clonotype originated in a man between 18 and 35 years old in good health. The CDR3 reads CASSQRELAGASYEQYF. The CDR3 coding sequence is TGCGCCAGCAGCCAAAGAGAACTAGCGGGGGCATCCTACGAGCAGTACTTC.